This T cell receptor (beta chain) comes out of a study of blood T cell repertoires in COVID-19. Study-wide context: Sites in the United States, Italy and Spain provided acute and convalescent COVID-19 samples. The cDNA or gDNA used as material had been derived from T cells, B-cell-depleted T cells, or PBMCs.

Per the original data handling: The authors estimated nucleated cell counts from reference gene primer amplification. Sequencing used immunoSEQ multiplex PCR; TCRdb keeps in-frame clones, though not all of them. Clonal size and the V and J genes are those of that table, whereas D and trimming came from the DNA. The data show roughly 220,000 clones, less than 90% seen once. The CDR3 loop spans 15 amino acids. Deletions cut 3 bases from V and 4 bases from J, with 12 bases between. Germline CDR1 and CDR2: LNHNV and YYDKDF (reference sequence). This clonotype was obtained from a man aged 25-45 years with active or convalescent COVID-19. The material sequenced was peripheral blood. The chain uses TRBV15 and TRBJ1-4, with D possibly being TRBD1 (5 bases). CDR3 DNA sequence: TGTGCCACCAGCAGGAGGACAATCCTTAATGAAAAACTGTTTTTT. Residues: CATSRRTILNEKLFF.